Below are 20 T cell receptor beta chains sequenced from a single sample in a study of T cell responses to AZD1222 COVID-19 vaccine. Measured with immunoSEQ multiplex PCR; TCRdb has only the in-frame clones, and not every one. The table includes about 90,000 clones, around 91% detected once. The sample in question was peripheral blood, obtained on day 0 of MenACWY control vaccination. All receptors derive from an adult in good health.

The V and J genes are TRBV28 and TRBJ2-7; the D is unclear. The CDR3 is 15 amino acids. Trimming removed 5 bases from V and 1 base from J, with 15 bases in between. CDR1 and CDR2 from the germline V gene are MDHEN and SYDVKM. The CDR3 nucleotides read TGTGCCAGCAGTCCCACTGTGTGGGATTCCTACGAGCAGTACTTC. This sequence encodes CASSPTVWDSYEQYF.

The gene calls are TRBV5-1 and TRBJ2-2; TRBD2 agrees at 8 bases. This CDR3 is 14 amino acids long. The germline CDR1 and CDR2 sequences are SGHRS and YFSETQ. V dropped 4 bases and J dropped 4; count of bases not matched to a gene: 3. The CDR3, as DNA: TGCGCCAGCAGCGAAACTAGCGGCACCGGGGAGCTGTTTTTT. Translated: CASSETSGTGELFF.

CDR3 region: CASRAVGTGIAYEQYF. CDR3 sequence (DNA): TGTGCCAGCAGGGCGGTCGGGACAGGGATTGCCTACGAGCAGTACTTC. This chain links TRBV27 with TRBJ2-7; 9 bases are a match to TRBD1. The V and J ends lost 6 bases and 2 bases, in that order; junction bases with no gene match: 11. The CDR3 sequence is 16 residues long. Germline V gives CDR1 MNHEY, CDR2 SMNVEV (reference sequence).

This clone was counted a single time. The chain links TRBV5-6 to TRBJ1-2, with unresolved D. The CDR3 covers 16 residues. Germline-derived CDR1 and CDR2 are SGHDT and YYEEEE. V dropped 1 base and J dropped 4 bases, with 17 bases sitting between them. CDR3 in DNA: TGTGCCAGCAGCTTGACCCAGAGCGCCATCGTCTATGGCTACACCTTC. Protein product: CASSLTQSAIVYGYTF.

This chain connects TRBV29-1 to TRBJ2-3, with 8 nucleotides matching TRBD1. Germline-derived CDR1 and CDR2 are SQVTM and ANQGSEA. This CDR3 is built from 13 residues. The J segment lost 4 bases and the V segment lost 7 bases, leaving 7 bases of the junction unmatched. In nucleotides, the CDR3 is TGCAGCGGCCGGACAGGGAATCCAGATACGCAGTATTTT. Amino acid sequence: CSGRTGNPDTQYF.

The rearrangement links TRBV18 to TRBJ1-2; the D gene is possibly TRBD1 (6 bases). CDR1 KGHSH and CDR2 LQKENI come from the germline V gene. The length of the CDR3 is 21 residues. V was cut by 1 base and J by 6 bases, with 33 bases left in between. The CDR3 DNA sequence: TGTGCCAGCTCACCACAAGAGGACAGTACGGGAAAGCGAGATGGGTATGATGGCTACACCTTC. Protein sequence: CASSPQEDSTGKRDGYDGYTF.

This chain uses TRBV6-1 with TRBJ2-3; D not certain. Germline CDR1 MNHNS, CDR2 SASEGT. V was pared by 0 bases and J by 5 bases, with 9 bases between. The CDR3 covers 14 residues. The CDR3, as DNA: TGTGCCAGCAGTGAAGCGCTCGGGCTAGATACGCAGTATTTT. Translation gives CASSEALGLDTQYF.

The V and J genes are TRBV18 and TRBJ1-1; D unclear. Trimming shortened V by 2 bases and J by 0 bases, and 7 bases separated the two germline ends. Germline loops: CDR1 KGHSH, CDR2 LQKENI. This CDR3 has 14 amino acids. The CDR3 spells CASSPTQLNTEAFF. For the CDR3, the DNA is TGTGCCAGCTCACCAACCCAGTTGAACACTGAAGCTTTCTTT.

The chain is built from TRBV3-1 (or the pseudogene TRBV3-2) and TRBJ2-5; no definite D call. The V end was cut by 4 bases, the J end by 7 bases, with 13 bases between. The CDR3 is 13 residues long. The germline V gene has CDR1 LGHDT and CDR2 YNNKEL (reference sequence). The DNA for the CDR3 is TGTGCCAGCAGCCGGCTCCTCGACGGGACCCAGTACTTC. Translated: CASSRLLDGTQYF.

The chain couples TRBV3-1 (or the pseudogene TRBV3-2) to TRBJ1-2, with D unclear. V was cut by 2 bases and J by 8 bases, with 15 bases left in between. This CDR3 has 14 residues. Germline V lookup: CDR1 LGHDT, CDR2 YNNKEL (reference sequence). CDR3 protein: CASSQTTQSRGYTF. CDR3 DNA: TGTGCCAGCAGCCAAACGACACAATCTAGGGGCTACACCTTC.

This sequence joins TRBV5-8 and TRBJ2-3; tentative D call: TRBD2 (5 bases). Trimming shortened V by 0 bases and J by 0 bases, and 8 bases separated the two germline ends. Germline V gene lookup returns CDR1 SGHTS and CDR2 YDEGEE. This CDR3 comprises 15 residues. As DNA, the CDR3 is TGTGCCAGCAGCTTGGTCACGGGAAGCACAGATACGCAGTATTTT. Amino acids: CASSLVTGSTDTQYF. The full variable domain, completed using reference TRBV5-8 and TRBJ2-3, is EAGVTQSPTHLIKTRGQQATLRCSPISGHTSVYWYQQALGLGLQFLLWYDEGEERNRGNFPPRFSGRQFPNYSSELNVNALELEDSALYLCASSLVTGSTDTQYFGPGTRLTVL.

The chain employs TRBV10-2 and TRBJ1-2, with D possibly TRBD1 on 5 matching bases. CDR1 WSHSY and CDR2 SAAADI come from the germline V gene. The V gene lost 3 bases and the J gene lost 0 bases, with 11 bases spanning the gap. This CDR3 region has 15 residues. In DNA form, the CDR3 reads TGCGCCAGCAGTGATACCGGGACGGCTAACTATGGCTACACCTTC. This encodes CASSDTGTANYGYTF.

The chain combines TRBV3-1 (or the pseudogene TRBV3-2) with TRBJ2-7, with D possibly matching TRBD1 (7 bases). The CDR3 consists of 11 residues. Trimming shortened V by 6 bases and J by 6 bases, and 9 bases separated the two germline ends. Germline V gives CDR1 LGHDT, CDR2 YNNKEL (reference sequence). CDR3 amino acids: CASRQGGEQYF. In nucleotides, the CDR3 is TGTGCCAGCAGGCAGGGGGGCGAGCAGTACTTC.

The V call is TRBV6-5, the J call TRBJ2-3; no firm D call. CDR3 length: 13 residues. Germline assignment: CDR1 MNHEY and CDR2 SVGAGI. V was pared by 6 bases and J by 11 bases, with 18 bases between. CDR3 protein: CASSETPEWGQYF. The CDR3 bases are TGTGCCAGCAGCGAGACCCCAGAATGGGGGCAGTATTTT.

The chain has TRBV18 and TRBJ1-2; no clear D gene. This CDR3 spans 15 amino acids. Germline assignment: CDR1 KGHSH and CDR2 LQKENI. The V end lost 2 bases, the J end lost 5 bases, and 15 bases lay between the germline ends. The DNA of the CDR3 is TGTGCCAGCTCACCAACGAGGGAAATCCTTTATGGCTACACCTTC. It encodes CASSPTREILYGYTF.

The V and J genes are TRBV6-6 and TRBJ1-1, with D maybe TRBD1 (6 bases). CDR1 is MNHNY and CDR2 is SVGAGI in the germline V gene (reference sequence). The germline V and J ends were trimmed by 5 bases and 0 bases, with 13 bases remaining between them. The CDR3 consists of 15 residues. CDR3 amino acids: CASSPAGALNTEAFF. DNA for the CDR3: TGTGCCAGCAGTCCCGCAGGGGCCTTGAACACTGAAGCTTTCTTT.

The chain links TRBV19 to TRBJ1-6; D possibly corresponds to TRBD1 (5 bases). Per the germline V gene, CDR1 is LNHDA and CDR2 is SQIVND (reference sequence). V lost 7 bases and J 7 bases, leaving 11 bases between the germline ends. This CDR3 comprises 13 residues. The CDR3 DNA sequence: TGTGCCAGTAACCCGGGACTGAATTCACCCCTCCACTTT. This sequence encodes CASNPGLNSPLHF. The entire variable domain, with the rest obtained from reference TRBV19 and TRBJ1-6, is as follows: DGGITQSPKYLFRKEGQNVTLSCEQNLNHDAMYWYRQDPGQGLRLIYYSQIVNDFQKGDIAEGYSVSREKKESFPLTVTSAQKNPTAFYLCASNPGLNSPLHFGNGTRLTVT.

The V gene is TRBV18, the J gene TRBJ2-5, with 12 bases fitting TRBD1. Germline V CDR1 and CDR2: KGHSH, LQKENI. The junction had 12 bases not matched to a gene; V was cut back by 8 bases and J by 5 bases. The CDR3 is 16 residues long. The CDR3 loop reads CASAGQGAINAETQYF. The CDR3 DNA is TGTGCCAGCGCGGGACAGGGGGCAATCAACGCGGAGACCCAGTACTTC.

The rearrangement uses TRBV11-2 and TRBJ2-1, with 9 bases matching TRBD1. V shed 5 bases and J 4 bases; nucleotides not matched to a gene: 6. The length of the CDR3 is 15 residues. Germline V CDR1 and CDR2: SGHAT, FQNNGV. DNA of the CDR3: TGTGCCAGCAGCCGCGACAGGGGGATTTACAATGAGCAGTTCTTC. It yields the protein CASSRDRGIYNEQFF.

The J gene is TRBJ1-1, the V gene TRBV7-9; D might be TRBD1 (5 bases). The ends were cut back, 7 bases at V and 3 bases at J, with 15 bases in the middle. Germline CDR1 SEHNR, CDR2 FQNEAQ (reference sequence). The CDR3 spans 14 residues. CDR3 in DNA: TGTGCCAGCACCCTGTTGGGGGAAGACACTGAAGCTTTCTTT. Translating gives CASTLLGEDTEAFF.